This TCR beta chain was identified in a study of blood T cell repertoires in COVID-19. Study as a whole: From the United States, Italy and Spain came samples of acute and convalescent COVID-19. T cells, B-cell-depleted T cells, or PBMCs provided the cDNA or gDNA that served as material.

Original processing methods: Estimates of nucleated cell counts were drawn from the amplification of reference gene primers. Produced via immunoSEQ multiplex PCR; TCRdb's table is partial and in-frame only. The V and J calls and the clone size are those of that table, but D and trimming were determined from the DNA. The table lists about 280,000 clones, approximately 85% of them singletons. The CDR3 has 15 residues. CDR1 and CDR2 (germline): MNHEY, SMNVEV (reference sequence). With 5 bases clipped from V and 6 bases from J, the junction kept 10 bases outside the gene matches. The chain links TRBV27 to TRBJ2-1, with TRBD2 identical over 7 bases. The source of this sequence is a man aged 50-59 years with active or convalescent COVID-19. Sequencing was carried out using peripheral blood. CDR3 nucleotide sequence: TGTGCCAGCAGTCGCCCAGGACTAGGTTCCAATGAGCAGTTCTTC. As protein: CASSRPGLGSNEQFF.